The clone carrying this T cell receptor (beta chain) was counted only a few times. The V gene end was trimmed by 5 bases and the J gene end by 5 bases; junction bases not matched to a gene: 9. There are 16 residues in the CDR3. The data belong to a study of blood T cells in healthy people across ages. Sample-barcoded 5' priming and a J-beta primer mix drove a second PCR of roughly 6 to 12 cycles. Via MiXCR, TCRdb re-called the 5' RACE reads, giving one row per CDR3 protein. The profile shows over 500,000 distinct CDR3 sequences, roughly a quarter of them singletons. These records were also assigned to another study, of T cells of mothers and their children.

The source of this sequence is a boy younger than 10 in good health. Sequenced material: blood. The chain is built from TRBV12-3 or TRBV12-4 and TRBJ2-5, with TRBD2 matching 12 bases. The CDR3 region is CASSPWTSGAGETQYF. The CDR3 coding sequence is TGTGCCAGCAGTCCCTGGACTAGCGGGGCTGGGGAGACCCAGTACTTC.